Sequencing of this T cell receptor (beta chain) was carried out in a study of T-cell memory formation after mild COVID-19. The wider study: For the most part, TCR clusters were specific to one donor. Study results and caveats: Mainly CM and EM harbored the contracting CD4+ clones; mainly EMRA harbored the CD8+ ones. CD4/CD8 balance held among clones contracting day 15 to 85, and later expanders leaned CD4+.

This clonotype has a handful of counts. Its antigen is unidentified. The authors produced TCR alpha and TCR beta cDNA libraries with sample barcodes and UMIs by 5'RACE using constant-segment primers. TCRdb used MiXCR to reprocess the 5' RACE reads, holding one entry per CDR3 protein. The sample has about 34,000 distinct CDR3 sequences, 7% to 8% seen once. V was trimmed by 10 bases and J by 1 base, leaving 17 bases between them. This CDR3 is 15 amino acids long. Germline CDR1 SGHNT, CDR2 YYREEE (reference sequence). The rearrangement uses TRBV5-4 and TRBJ2-2; either TRBD1 or TRBD2 may fit D (6 bases each). This receptor was obtained from a man younger than 35 who had mild COVID-19 (a few samples of this study predate the infection). Cell type and time point are not known. Sequencing input: PBMCs or a T cell subset sorted from them (not recorded which). The CDR3 spells CAANPGAENTGELFF. DNA for the CDR3: TGTGCCGCTAATCCGGGGGCCGAGAACACCGGGGAGCTGTTTTTT.